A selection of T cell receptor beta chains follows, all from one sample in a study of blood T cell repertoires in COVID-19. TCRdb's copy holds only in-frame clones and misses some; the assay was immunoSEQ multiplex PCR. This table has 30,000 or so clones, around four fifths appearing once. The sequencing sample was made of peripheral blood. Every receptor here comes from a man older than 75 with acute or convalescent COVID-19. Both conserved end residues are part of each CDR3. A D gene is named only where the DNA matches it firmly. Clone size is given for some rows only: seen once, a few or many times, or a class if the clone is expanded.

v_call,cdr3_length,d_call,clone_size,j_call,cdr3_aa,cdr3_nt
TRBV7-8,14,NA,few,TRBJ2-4,CASISTDSPWVQYF,TGTGCCAGCATCTCGACAGACAGCCCTTGGGTTCAGTACTTC
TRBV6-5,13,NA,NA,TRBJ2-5,CAGQGEEQETQYF,TGTGCCGGCCAGGGGGAGGAACAAGAGACCCAGTACTTC
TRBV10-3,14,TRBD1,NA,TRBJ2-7,CAISEPTDRNEQYF,TGTGCCATCAGTGAGCCTACGGACAGGAACGAGCAGTACTTC
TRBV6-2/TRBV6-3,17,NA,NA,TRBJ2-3,CASSYSGGTGATDTQYF,TGTGCCAGCAGTTACTCGGGAGGAACAGGGGCCACAGATACGCAGTATTTT
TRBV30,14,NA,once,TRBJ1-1,CAWKTWEGNTEAFF,TGTGCCTGGAAGACCTGGGAGGGGAACACTGAAGCTTTCTTT
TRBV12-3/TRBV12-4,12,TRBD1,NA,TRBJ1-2,CASRQGYYGYTF,TGTGCCAGCCGACAGGGCTACTATGGCTACACCTTC
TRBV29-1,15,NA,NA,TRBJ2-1,CSVLLNRVGVNEQFF,TGCAGCGTTCTCCTCAACAGGGTAGGGGTCAATGAGCAGTTCTTC
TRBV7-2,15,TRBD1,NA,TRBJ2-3,CASSPNRGQTDTQYF,TGTGCCAGCAGCCCGAACAGGGGGCAAACAGATACGCAGTATTTT
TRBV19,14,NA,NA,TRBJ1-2,CASSIMAANYGYTF,TGTGCCAGTAGTATTATGGCGGCAAACTATGGCTACACCTTC
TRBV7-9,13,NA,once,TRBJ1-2,CASSSPGGNGYTF,TGTGCCAGCAGCTCCCCTGGGGGGAATGGCTACACCTTC
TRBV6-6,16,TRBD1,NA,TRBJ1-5,CASRPGQGAINQPQHF,TGTGCCAGCAGGCCGGGACAGGGGGCGATAAATCAGCCCCAGCATTTT
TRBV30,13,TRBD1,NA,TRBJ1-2,CAWSVAQGFGYTF,TGTGCCTGGAGTGTCGCACAGGGGTTTGGCTACACCTTC
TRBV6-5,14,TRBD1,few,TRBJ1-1,CASRRGQEDTEAFF,TGTGCCAGCAGACGCGGACAGGAAGACACTGAAGCTTTCTTT
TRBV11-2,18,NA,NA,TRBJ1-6,CASSLVLMAGRRGSPLHF,TGTGCCAGCAGCTTAGTGCTCATGGCAGGGAGGCGAGGTTCACCCCTCCACTTT
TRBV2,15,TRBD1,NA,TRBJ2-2,CASSAGQGRTGELFF,TGTGCCAGCAGTGCGGGACAGGGGCGGACCGGGGAGCTGTTTTTT
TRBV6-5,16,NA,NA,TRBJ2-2,CASSYFPTRGTGELFF,TGTGCCAGCAGTTACTTTCCAACGCGCGGCACCGGGGAGCTGTTTTTT
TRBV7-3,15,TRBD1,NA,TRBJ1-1,CASSFAGTGGTEAFF,TGTGCCAGCAGCTTCGCCGGGACAGGGGGCACTGAAGCTTTCTTT